This is a list of T cell receptor beta chains from one sample in a study of neoadjuvant anti-PD-1 for oral cavity cancer. Only in-frame clones appear in the TCRdb table, and some are missing; sequencing was by immunoSEQ multiplex PCR. The repertoire holds some 40,000 clones, with 35% to 40% as singletons. The specimen comprised tumor tissue, sampled after nivolumab (anti-PD-1) treatment. The receptors stem from a person between 35 and 79 years old with oral cavity squamous cell carcinoma. CDR3s include the opening cysteine and the closing phenylalanine or tryptophan. The D gene is left open where the match is weak.

CDR3aa: CASSDIYGQGPFLPSYEQYF; v_gene: TRBV28; d_gene: TRBD1
CDR3aa: CASSGGDGLMAFF; v_gene: TRBV25-1; d_gene: NA
CDR3aa: CASSVVGLADEQFF; v_gene: TRBV9; d_gene: NA
CDR3aa: CASSNQRSGANVLTF; v_gene: TRBV5-1; d_gene: NA
CDR3aa: CASSLASGPHNEQFF; v_gene: TRBV28; d_gene: TRBD2
CDR3aa: CASTEGRIRTDTQYF; v_gene: TRBV6-4; d_gene: NA
CDR3aa: CASSPLGSMNTEAFF; v_gene: TRBV7-3; d_gene: NA
CDR3aa: CASSYGGIYEQYF; v_gene: TRBV6-5; d_gene: NA
CDR3aa: CASSEGWDTQYF; v_gene: TRBV2; d_gene: NA
CDR3aa: CASSNGQFTREQFF; v_gene: TRBV6-5; d_gene: NA
CDR3aa: CASSRRGTESLNYGYTF; v_gene: TRBV7-3; d_gene: NA
CDR3aa: CASSRGYTGELFF; v_gene: TRBV5-1; d_gene: NA
CDR3aa: CASSFIFRASYNEQFF; v_gene: TRBV6-5; d_gene: NA
CDR3aa: CAWSVGTAEAFF; v_gene: TRBV30; d_gene: NA
CDR3aa: CASSIEDGNSPLHF; v_gene: TRBV19; d_gene: NA
CDR3aa: CASSQGGGTGLNYGYTF; v_gene: TRBV4-1; d_gene: TRBD1
CDR3aa: CASSMEGAGGHGYTF; v_gene: TRBV19; d_gene: TRBD1